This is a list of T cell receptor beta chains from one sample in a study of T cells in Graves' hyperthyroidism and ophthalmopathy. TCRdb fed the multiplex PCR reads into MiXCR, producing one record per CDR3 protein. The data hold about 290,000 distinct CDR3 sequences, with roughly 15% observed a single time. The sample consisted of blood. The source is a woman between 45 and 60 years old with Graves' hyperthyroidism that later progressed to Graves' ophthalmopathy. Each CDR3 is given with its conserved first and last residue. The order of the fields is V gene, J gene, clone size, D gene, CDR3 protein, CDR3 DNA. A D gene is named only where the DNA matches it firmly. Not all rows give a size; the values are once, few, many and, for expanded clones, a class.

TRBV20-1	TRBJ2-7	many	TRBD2	CSVKPVGSGRGEQYF	TGCAGTGTTAAGCCAGTGGGTAGCGGGAGGGGGGAGCAGTACTTC
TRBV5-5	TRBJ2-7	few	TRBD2	CASSSSGSLSYEQYF	TGTGCCAGCAGTTCCAGCGGGAGTCTCTCCTACGAGCAGTACTTC
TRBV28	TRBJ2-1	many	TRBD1	CASREQGYDHNEQFF	TGTGCCAGCAGGGAACAGGGGTACGACCACAATGAGCAGTTCTTC
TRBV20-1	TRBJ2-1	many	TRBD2	CSGLSGSLNEQFF	TGCAGTGGTCTAAGCGGGAGCCTCAATGAGCAGTTCTTC
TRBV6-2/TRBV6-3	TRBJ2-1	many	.	CASSYSEGWQFF	TGTGCCAGCAGTTACTCTGAAGGATGGCAGTTCTTC
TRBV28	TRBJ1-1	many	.	CASSFATAMNTEAFF	TGTGCCAGCAGTTTCGCCACAGCCATGAACACTGAAGCTTTCTTT
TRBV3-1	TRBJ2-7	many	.	CASSQGVGSEQYF	TGTGCCAGCAGCCAGGGGGTGGGAAGCGAGCAGTACTTC
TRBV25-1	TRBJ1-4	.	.	CASSWTVDEKLFF	TGTGCCAGCAGTTGGACAGTGGACGAAAAACTGTTTTTT
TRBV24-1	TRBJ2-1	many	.	CATSEAYWGISKQFF	TGTGCCACCAGTGAGGCCTACTGGGGAATCAGCAAGCAGTTCTTC
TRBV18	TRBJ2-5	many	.	CASSSRQGRGETQYF	TGTGCCAGCTCAAGTCGACAGGGGAGGGGAGAGACCCAGTACTTC
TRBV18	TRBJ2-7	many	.	CASSPPASEPYEQYF	TGTGCCAGCTCACCACCGGCTAGCGAGCCCTACGAGCAGTACTTC
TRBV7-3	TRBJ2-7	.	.	CASSQSGSAYEQYF	TGTGCCAGCAGCCAAAGCGGGTCTGCCTACGAGCAGTACTTC
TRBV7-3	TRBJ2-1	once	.	CASSLSGLQGNSEQFF	TGTGCCAGCAGCTTATCCGGACTACAAGGCAACAGTGAGCAGTTCTTC
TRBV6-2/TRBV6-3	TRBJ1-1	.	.	CASSRTENTEASF	TGTGCCAGCAGTAGGACTGAGAACACTGAAGCTTCCTTT
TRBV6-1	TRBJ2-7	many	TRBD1	CASADRIFSYEQYF	TGTGCCAGCGCGGACAGGATCTTTTCCTACGAGCAGTACTTC
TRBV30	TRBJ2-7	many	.	CAWTAPGSYEQYF	TGTGCCTGGACAGCCCCCGGCTCCTACGAGCAGTACTTC
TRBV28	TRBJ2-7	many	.	CASSQKYRASYEQYF	TGTGCCAGCAGTCAGAAGTATCGGGCGTCCTACGAGCAGTACTTC
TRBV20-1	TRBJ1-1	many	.	CSATPSAQAFF	TGCAGTGCTACTCCGTCTGCCCAAGCTTTCTTT
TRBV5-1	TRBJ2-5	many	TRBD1	CASSLRDRVWQETQYF	TGCGCCAGCAGCTTACGAGACAGGGTATGGCAAGAGACCCAGTACTTC
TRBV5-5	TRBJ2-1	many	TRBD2	CASSSTAGGDNEQFF	TGTGCCAGCAGCTCGACAGCTGGGGGGGACAATGAGCAGTTCTTC
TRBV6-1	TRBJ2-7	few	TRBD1	CASSRPGQFIYEQYF	TGTGCCAGCAGTCGACCGGGACAGTTCATATACGAGCAGTACTTC
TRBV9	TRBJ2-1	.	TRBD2	CASSYIETSGRVNEQFF	TGTGCCAGCAGCTACATTGAGACTAGCGGGAGGGTTAATGAGCAGTTCTTC
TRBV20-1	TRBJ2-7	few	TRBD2	CSASRPLADYEQYF	TGCAGTGCTAGTAGGCCACTAGCGGACTACGAGCAGTACTTC
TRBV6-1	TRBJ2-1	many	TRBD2	CASSVTSGGYNEQFF	TGTGCCAGCAGTGTGACTAGCGGGGGTTACAATGAGCAGTTCTTC
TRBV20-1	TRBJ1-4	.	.	CSARVGGPRSNEKLFF	TGCAGTGCTAGAGTGGGGGGCCCCCGGTCAAATGAAAAACTGTTTTTT
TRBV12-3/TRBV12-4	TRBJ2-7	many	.	CASSPRVSEQYF	TGTGCCAGCAGTCCACGGGTCAGCGAGCAGTACTTC
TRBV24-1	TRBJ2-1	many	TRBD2	CATSDLQTRDTSGYNEQFF	TGTGCCACCAGTGATTTGCAGACCCGGGATACTAGCGGTTACAATGAGCAGTTCTTC
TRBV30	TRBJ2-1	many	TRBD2	CAWSVKGGPKLAGAEYEQFF	TGTGCCTGGAGTGTGAAGGGGGGCCCAAAACTAGCGGGAGCCGAGTATGAGCAGTTCTTC
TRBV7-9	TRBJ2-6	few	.	CASLYSGANVLTF	TGTGCCAGTCTTTACTCTGGGGCCAACGTCCTGACTTTC
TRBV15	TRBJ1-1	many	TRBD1	CATSRQGVWVGTEAFF	TGTGCCACCAGCAGACAGGGGGTTTGGGTTGGCACTGAAGCTTTCTTT
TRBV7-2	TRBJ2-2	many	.	CASSETGLGELFF	TGTGCCAGCAGCGAAACAGGGCTAGGGGAGCTGTTTTTT
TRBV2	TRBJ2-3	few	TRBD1	CASSLGRGGDRGPVDTQYF	TGTGCCAGCAGCTTAGGCCGTGGGGGGGACAGGGGGCCCGTGGATACGCAGTATTTT
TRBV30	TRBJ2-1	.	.	CAWSVQRLNEQFF	TGTGCCTGGAGTGTACAGAGGCTCAATGAGCAGTTCTTC
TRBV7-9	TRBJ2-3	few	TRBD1	CASTSGGQGATDTQYF	TGTGCCAGCACCTCTGGGGGACAGGGAGCCACAGATACGCAGTATTTT
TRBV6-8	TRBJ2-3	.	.	CASSYDGERTDTDTQYF	TGTGCCAGCAGTTACGACGGAGAGCGGACCGACACAGATACGCAGTATTTT
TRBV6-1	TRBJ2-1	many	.	CASSERAYNEQFF	TGTGCCAGCAGCGAAAGGGCGTACAATGAGCAGTTCTTC
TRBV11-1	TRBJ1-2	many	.	CASSGTALSLGGYTF	TGTGCCAGCAGCGGGACCGCGCTAAGTTTGGGCGGCTACACCTTC
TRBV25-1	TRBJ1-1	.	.	CASSHRVGMNTEAFF	TGTGCCAGCAGTCACAGGGTGGGCATGAACACTGAAGCTTTCTTT
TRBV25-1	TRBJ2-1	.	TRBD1	CASSELDTGVNEQFF	TGTGCCAGCAGTGAACTTGACACAGGGGTCAATGAGCAGTTCTTC
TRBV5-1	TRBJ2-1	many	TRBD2	CASSTGTSVYNEQFF	TGCGCCAGCAGCACCGGGACTAGCGTTTACAATGAGCAGTTCTTC
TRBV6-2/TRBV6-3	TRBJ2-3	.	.	CASSPPGVSADTQYF	TGTGCCAGCAGTCCCCCAGGGGTTTCGGCAGATACGCAGTATTTT
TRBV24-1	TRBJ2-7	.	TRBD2	CATSGAGAESYEQYF	TGTGCCACCTCCGGCGCGGGAGCGGAGTCCTACGAGCAGTACTTC
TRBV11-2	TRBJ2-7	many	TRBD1	CASSLSWDRGTYEQYF	TGTGCCAGCAGCTTAAGTTGGGACAGGGGGACCTACGAGCAGTACTTC
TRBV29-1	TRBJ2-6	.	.	CSVGISGANVLTF	TGCAGCGTTGGCATCTCTGGGGCCAACGTCCTGACTTTC